This TCR beta chain originates from a study of cytomegalovirus exposure and HLA in healthy donors. General observations from the study: The study recorded about 160 TCR beta chains that were cytomegalovirus-associated.

Profiling relied on immunoSEQ multiplex PCR, and the TCRdb table lists in-frame clones only, not all of them. The sample includes approximately 100,000 clones, 80% to 95% seen only once; the top ten take 1.1%. Remarks on this clone: What it recognizes is unknown.

The trim removed 6 bases at V and 4 bases at J, leaving 8 bases unmatched. Per the germline V gene, CDR1 is MDHEN and CDR2 is SYDVKM. The CDR3 extends over 16 amino acids. V and J are TRBV28 and TRBJ2-2; 10 nucleotides match TRBD2. The receptor comes from a woman between 25 and 40 years old in good health and CMV-seropositive. Sequencing was carried out using PBMCs. CDR3 in amino acids: CASRDASGRVTGELFF. In nucleotides, the CDR3 is TGTGCCAGCAGAGATGCGAGCGGGAGGGTCACCGGGGAGCTGTTTTTT.